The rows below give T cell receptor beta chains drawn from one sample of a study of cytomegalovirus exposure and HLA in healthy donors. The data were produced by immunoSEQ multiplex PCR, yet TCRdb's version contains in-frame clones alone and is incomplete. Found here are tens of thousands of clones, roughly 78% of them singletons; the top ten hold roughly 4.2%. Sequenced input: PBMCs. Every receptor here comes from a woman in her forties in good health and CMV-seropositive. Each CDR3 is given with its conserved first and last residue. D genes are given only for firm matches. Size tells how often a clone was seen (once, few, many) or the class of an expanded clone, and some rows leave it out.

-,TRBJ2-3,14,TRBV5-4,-,CASSPTWTADTQYF,TGTGCCAGCAGCCCCACCTGGACAGCAGATACGCAGTATTTT
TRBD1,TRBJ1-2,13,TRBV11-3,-,CASSYTGAYGYTF,TGTGCCAGCAGTTATACAGGGGCCTATGGCTACACCTTC
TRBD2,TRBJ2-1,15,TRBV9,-,CASSVTSGSYNEQFF,TGTGCCAGCAGCGTGACTAGCGGTTCCTACAATGAGCAGTTCTTC
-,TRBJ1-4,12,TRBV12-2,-,CASRSNTEKLFF,TGTGCAAGTCGCTCCAACACTGAAAAACTGTTTTTT
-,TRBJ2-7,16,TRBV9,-,CASSVAPTGRTYEQYF,TGTGCCAGCAGCGTAGCTCCTACTGGTCGTACCTACGAGCAGTACTTC
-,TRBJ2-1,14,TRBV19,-,CASNLVAAETGQFF,TGTGCCAGTAACTTGGTAGCGGCCGAAACGGGGCAGTTCTTC
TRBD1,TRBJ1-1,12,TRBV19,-,CASWSGGTEAFF,TGTGCCAGTTGGTCAGGGGGAACTGAAGCTTTCTTT
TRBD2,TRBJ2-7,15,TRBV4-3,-,CASSQEGGRAGEQYF,TGCGCCAGCAGCCAAGAGGGCGGGAGGGCCGGTGAGCAGTACTTC
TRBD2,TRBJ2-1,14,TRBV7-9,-,CASSPWREEPEQFF,TGTGCCAGCAGCCCCTGGCGGGAGGAACCTGAGCAGTTCTTC
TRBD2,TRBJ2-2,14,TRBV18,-,CASSASGNTGELFF,TGTGCCAGCTCCGCTAGCGGGAACACCGGGGAGCTGTTTTTT
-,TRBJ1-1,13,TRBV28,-,CASTVQRNTEAFF,TGTGCCAGCACCGTACAGAGGAACACTGAAGCTTTCTTT
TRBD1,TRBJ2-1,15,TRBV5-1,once,CASSLGQGSFNEQFF,TGCGCCAGCAGCTTGGGACAGGGGTCCTTCAATGAGCAGTTCTTC
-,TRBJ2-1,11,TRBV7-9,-,CASSPLGEQFF,TGTGCCAGCAGCCCGCTCGGTGAGCAGTTCTTC
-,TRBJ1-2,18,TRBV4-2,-,CASSQDWEIGRGEYGYTF,TGTGCCAGCAGCCAAGATTGGGAAATTGGCAGGGGAGAATATGGCTACACCTTC
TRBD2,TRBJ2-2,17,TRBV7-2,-,CASSPGGSGRGPGELFF,TGTGCCAGCAGCCCGGGGGGCAGCGGGAGAGGACCCGGGGAGCTGTTTTTT
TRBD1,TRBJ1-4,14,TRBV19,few,CASSIQGADEKLFF,TGTGCCAGTAGTATCCAGGGGGCGGATGAAAAACTGTTTTTT
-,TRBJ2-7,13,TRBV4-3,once,CASSQFSGYEQYF,TGCGCCAGCAGCCAATTCAGTGGCTACGAGCAGTACTTC
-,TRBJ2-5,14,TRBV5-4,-,CASSLVGREETQYF,TGTGCCAGCAGCTTGGTAGGGCGGGAAGAGACCCAGTACTTC
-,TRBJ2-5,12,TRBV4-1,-,CASSQQGETQYF,TGCGCCAGCAGCCAACAGGGAGAGACCCAGTACTTC
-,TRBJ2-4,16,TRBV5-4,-,CASSLDQGSPKNIQYF,TGTGCCAGCAGCTTAGACCAGGGGTCTCCCAAAAACATTCAGTACTTC
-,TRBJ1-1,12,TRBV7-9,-,CASSLSNTEAFF,TGTGCCAGCAGCTTATCAAACACTGAAGCTTTCTTT
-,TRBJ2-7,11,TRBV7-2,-,CASSSFYEQYF,TGTGCCAGCAGCTCTTTCTACGAGCAGTACTTC
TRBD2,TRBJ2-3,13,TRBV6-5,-,CASSYREGDTQYF,TGTGCCAGCAGTTACCGGGAGGGTGATACGCAGTATTTT
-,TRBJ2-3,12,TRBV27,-,CASSPNTDTQYF,TGTGCCAGCAGTCCAAACACAGATACGCAGTATTTT
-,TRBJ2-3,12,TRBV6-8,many,CASSLQGDTQYF,TGTGCCAGCAGTCTCCAGGGGGATACGCAGTATTTT
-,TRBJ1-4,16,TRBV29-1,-,CSVEDPWEPTNEKLFF,TGCAGCGTTGAAGATCCTTGGGAGCCAACTAATGAAAAACTGTTTTTT
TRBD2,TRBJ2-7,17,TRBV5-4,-,CASSPGTSGRFSYEQYF,TGTGCCAGCAGCCCCGGGACTAGCGGACGCTTCTCCTACGAGCAGTACTTC
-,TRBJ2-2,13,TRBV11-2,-,CASSLDRAGELFF,TGTGCCAGCAGCTTAGATCGCGCCGGGGAGCTGTTTTTT
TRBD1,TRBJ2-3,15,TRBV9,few,CASSAARGPPDTQYF,TGTGCCAGCAGCGCTGCCAGGGGGCCCCCAGATACGCAGTATTTT
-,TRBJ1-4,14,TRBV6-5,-,CASSRQDWGEKLFF,TGTGCCAGCAGTCGCCAGGACTGGGGAGAAAAACTGTTTTTT
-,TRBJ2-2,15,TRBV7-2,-,CASSLGRGLTGELFF,TGTGCCAGCAGCTTAGGCAGGGGCCTCACCGGGGAGCTGTTTTTT
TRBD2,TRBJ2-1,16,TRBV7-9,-,CASSFDGLVPPNEQFF,TGTGCCAGCAGCTTCGACGGACTAGTCCCCCCCAATGAGCAGTTCTTC
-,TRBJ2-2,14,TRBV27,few,CASSFPPGTGELFF,TGTGCCAGCAGTTTCCCGCCCGGCACCGGGGAGCTGTTTTTT
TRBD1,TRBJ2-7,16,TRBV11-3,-,CASSLFGQGAKNEQYF,TGTGCCAGCAGCTTATTCGGACAGGGGGCAAAGAACGAGCAGTACTTC
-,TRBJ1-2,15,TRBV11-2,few,CASSLEGAANYGYTF,TGTGCCAGCAGCTTAGAAGGGGCCGCTAACTATGGCTACACCTTC
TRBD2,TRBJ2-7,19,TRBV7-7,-,CASSFPGTSGRALVAEQYF,TGTGCTAGCAGCTTCCCGGGGACTAGCGGGAGGGCCTTAGTTGCAGAGCAGTACTTC
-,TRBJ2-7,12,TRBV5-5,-,CASSRTAYEQYF,TGTGCCAGCAGCAGGACAGCATACGAGCAGTACTTC
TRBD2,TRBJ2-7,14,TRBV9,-,CASSASGKPYEQYF,TGTGCCAGCAGCGCTAGCGGGAAACCCTACGAGCAGTACTTC
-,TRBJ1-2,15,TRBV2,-,CASSEVGDLNYGYTF,TGTGCCAGCAGTGAAGTCGGAGACCTCAACTATGGCTACACCTTC
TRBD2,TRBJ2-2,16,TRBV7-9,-,CASSPAGDSRTGELFF,TGTGCCAGCAGCCCAGCGGGGGATTCGAGAACCGGGGAGCTGTTTTTT
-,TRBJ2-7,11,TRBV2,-,CASSYQYEQYF,TGTGCCAGCAGCTACCAATACGAGCAGTACTTC
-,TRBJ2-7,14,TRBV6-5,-,CASSYGLSSYEQYF,TGTGCCAGCAGTTACGGACTGAGCTCCTACGAGCAGTACTTC
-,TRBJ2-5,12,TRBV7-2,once,CASSYPSLTQYF,TGTGCCAGCAGCTATCCCTCACTTACCCAGTACTTC
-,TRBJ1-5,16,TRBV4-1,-,CASSQEWTTGVQPQHF,TGCGCCAGCAGCCAAGAATGGACGACAGGTGTTCAGCCCCAGCATTTT
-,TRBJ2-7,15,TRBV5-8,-,CASSFGLRGSYEQYF,TGTGCCAGCAGCTTTGGGTTGCGGGGCTCCTACGAGCAGTACTTC
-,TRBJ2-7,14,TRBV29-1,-,CSVELGQSAYEQYF,TGCAGCGTTGAATTGGGCCAGTCCGCCTACGAGCAGTACTTC
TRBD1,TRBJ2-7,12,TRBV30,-,CAWTQGRYEQYF,TGTGCCTGGACACAGGGGAGATACGAGCAGTACTTC
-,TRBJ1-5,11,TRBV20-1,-,CSVHLGLTQHF,TGCAGTGTGCATCTGGGCCTAACCCAGCATTTT
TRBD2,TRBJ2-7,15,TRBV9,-,CASSVGAGGPPEQYF,TGTGCCAGCAGCGTGGGGGCGGGAGGGCCCCCCGAGCAGTACTTC
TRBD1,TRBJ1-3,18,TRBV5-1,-,CASSPRTSQGPFGNTIYF,TGCGCCAGCAGTCCCCGGACGTCACAGGGGCCGTTCGGAAACACCATATATTTT
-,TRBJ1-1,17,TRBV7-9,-,CASSFVVAADQYLEAFF,TGTGCCAGCAGCTTTGTTGTGGCGGCCGACCAGTACTTGGAAGCTTTCTTT
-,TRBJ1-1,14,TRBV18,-,CASSPFTENTEAFF,TGTGCCAGCTCACCTTTTACAGAGAACACTGAAGCTTTCTTT
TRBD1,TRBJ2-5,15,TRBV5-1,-,CASSLGTGGAGTQYF,TGCGCCAGCAGCTTAGGGACAGGGGGCGCAGGGACCCAGTACTTC
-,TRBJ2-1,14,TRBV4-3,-,CASSRTDSYNEQFF,TGCGCCAGCAGCCGGACGGACTCTTACAATGAGCAGTTCTTC
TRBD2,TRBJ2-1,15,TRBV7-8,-,CASSLVREVYNEQFF,TGTGCCAGCAGCTTAGTACGGGAGGTCTACAATGAGCAGTTCTTC
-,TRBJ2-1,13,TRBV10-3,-,CAISEQFEDEQFF,TGTGCCATCAGTGAGCAATTTGAGGATGAGCAGTTCTTC
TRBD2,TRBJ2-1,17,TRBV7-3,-,CASSLFASGSSYNEQFF,TGTGCCAGCAGCTTATTTGCTAGCGGGAGCTCCTACAATGAGCAGTTCTTC
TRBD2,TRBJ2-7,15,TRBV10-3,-,CAISESGPAGAFVYF,TGTGCCATCAGTGAGTCGGGTCCAGCGGGAGCTTTCGTGTACTTC
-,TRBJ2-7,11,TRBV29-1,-,CSVGHSYEQYF,TGCAGCGTGGGACACAGCTACGAGCAGTACTTC
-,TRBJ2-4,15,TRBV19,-,CASSGGGGPKNIQYF,TGTGCCAGTAGTGGCGGGGGCGGGCCCAAAAACATTCAGTACTTC